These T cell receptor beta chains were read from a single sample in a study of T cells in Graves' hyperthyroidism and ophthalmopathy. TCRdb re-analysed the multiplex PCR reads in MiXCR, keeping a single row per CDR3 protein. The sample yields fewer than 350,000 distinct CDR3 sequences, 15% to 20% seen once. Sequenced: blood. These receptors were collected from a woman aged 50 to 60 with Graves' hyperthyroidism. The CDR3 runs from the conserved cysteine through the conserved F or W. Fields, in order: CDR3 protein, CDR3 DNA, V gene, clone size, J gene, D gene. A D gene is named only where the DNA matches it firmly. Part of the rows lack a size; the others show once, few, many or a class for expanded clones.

CDR3: CASSLLPFWTSGAPSTDTQYF; DNA: TGTGCCAGTAGTCTCCTCCCGTTCTGGACTAGCGGGGCGCCATCCACAGATACGCAGTATTTT; V: TRBV2; size: -; J: TRBJ2-3; D: TRBD2
CDR3: CASSLLIHMNTEAFF; DNA: TGTGCCAGCAGCTTGTTGATACACATGAACACTGAAGCTTTCTTT; V: TRBV5-5; size: once; J: TRBJ1-1; D: -
CDR3: CSARDPGVSNQPQHF; DNA: TGCAGTGCTAGAGATCCGGGGGTTAGCAATCAGCCCCAGCATTTT; V: TRBV20-1; size: many; J: TRBJ1-5; D: -
CDR3: CASSQDSGSGHEQYF; DNA: TGTGCCAGCAGCCAAGACAGCGGGAGTGGCCACGAGCAGTACTTC; V: TRBV3-1; size: many; J: TRBJ2-7; D: TRBD2
CDR3: CASSLILGHEQYF; DNA: TGTGCCAGCAGCTTAATTTTGGGGCACGAGCAGTACTTC; V: TRBV11-2; size: many; J: TRBJ2-7; D: -
CDR3: CASSQPDRANYGYTF; DNA: TGCGCCAGCAGCCAACCGGACAGAGCTAACTATGGCTACACCTTC; V: TRBV4-1; size: -; J: TRBJ1-2; D: -
CDR3: CASSLAGRTEAFF; DNA: TGTGCCAGCAGCTTAGCGGGAAGGACAGAAGCTTTCTTT; V: TRBV7-9; size: -; J: TRBJ1-1; D: -
CDR3: CASSFQGFGELFF; DNA: TGTGCCAGCAGTTTCCAGGGGTTCGGGGAGCTGTTTTTT; V: TRBV27; size: many; J: TRBJ2-2; D: -
CDR3: CASSSGGSVYIQYF; DNA: TGTGCCAGCAGCTCGGGGGGATCAGTTTACATTCAGTACTTC; V: TRBV7-9; size: few; J: TRBJ2-4; D: TRBD2
CDR3: CASSKGTSGGVPNEQFF; DNA: TGTGCCAGTAGTAAAGGGACTAGCGGGGGGGTCCCCAATGAGCAGTTCTTC; V: TRBV19; size: few; J: TRBJ2-1; D: TRBD2